A selection of T cell receptor beta chains follows, all from one sample in a study. Data came from immunoSEQ multiplex PCR; TCRdb stores just in-frame clones and leaves some out. Among around 49,000 clones listed, roughly 93% were seen once. Material for sequencing was PBMCs. The receptor set was obtained from a man aged 40-55 years with rheumatoid arthritis. Each CDR3 is given with its conserved first and last residue. Fields, in order: V gene, J gene, CDR3 protein.

TRBV7-2	TRBJ1-6	CASSLAPSPNNSPLHF
TRBV11-2	TRBJ2-1	CASSIRDPSSYNEQFF
TRBV24-1	TRBJ2-1	CATRPAGGPGYEQFF
TRBV5-4	TRBJ2-5	CASSLDRRETQYF
TRBV2	TRBJ1-1	CASKLRDFNEAFF
TRBV9	TRBJ1-2	CASSVDDRSSGYTF
TRBV7-9	TRBJ2-1	CASSLPLRGEQFF
TRBV24-1	TRBJ2-5	CATSDSVTWETQYF
TRBV7-9	TRBJ2-7	CASSLIPGLGENSYEQYF
TRBV18	TRBJ1-6	CASSPSVGGSPLHF
TRBV25-1	TRBJ2-3	CASSEGTSGSTDTQYF
TRBV7-3	TRBJ2-1	CASSSNPISYNEQFF
TRBV28	TRBJ2-7	CASTPPTGWGEQYF
TRBV7-3	TRBJ2-7	CASSLDRNYEQYF
TRBV3-1/TRBV3-2	TRBJ2-2	CASSPPGLVRGELFF
TRBV18	TRBJ2-3	CASSRGRDTQYF
TRBV20-1	TRBJ1-1	CSAKHDTEAFF
TRBV19	TRBJ2-2	CASTVTSGNTGELFF
TRBV7-2	TRBJ2-5	CASSLVRGPGETQYF
TRBV7-2	TRBJ1-5	CASSLRQGYQPQHF
TRBV5-4	TRBJ2-3	CASSLAMGSGVDTQYF
TRBV7-2	TRBJ2-1	CASTLGRENTEQFF
TRBV3-1/TRBV3-2	TRBJ1-5	CASSRQGAQPQHF
TRBV7-3	TRBJ2-2	CASSLNGHNTGELFF
TRBV6-2/TRBV6-3	TRBJ2-3	CASSRPFLAGVLTDTQYF
TRBV12-3/TRBV12-4	TRBJ1-1	CASSSGTFEVFF
TRBV9	TRBJ1-1	CASSAPFRRQAFF
TRBV7-2	TRBJ1-2	CASSLEGTLGYTF
TRBV7-8	TRBJ2-5	CASGGTDQETQYF
TRBV6-1	TRBJ1-5	CASSEALRVSNQPQHF
TRBV7-3	TRBJ2-1	CASSPFRGGDEQFF
TRBV2	TRBJ1-2	CASTDSYGYTF
TRBV7-9	TRBJ1-2	CASSFGGISTGYTF
TRBV6-5	TRBJ2-5	CASSYGGKETQYF
TRBV7-2	TRBJ1-5	CASSLGGHSNQPQHF
TRBV5-1	TRBJ1-2	CASSSTLDGYTF
TRBV28	TRBJ1-5	CASSPRVRDSNQPQHF
TRBV10-3	TRBJ2-1	CAIRDSLAPYNEQFF
TRBV6-5	TRBJ1-1	CASSRLQGVGTEAFF
TRBV5-1	TRBJ2-7	CASSLVVSYEQYF
TRBV6-1	TRBJ1-6	CASSLHTADNSPLHF
TRBV6-5	TRBJ2-2	CASSYSNGGTGELFF
TRBV7-2	TRBJ1-5	CASSQMTAYYSNQPQHF
TRBV19	TRBJ2-1	CASSPTRTQYNEQFF
TRBV6-5	TRBJ2-7	CASTPRGQVSYEQYF
TRBV27	TRBJ1-5	CASSFGEGGNQPQHF
TRBV19	TRBJ2-1	CASSIDHSALAGGGEQFF
TRBV9	TRBJ2-2	CASSVEPGGPNTGELFF
TRBV2	TRBJ2-2	CASSEARDRASPGELFF
TRBV2	TRBJ1-1	CASSPGTGITEAFF
TRBV15	TRBJ1-1	CATSRVGGLNTEAFF
TRBV7-9	TRBJ2-1	CASSSSWMSSYNEQFF
TRBV6-1	TRBJ2-7	CASSDNPYEQYF
TRBV18	TRBJ2-7	CASSSGTGSYEQYF
TRBV9	TRBJ2-7	CASSVGVGYSYEQYF
TRBV19	TRBJ2-7	CASSIDRGTGEQYF